This TCR beta chain derives from a study of spatial heterogeneity in lung cancer. About the study: The library had UMIs, and each TCR and UMI pair averaged more than ten raw reads.

There are 17 residues in the CDR3. Germline CDR1 reads SGHTA; CDR2 reads FQGNSA. After removal of 2 bases from V and 4 bases from J, the junction contained 10 bases not matched to a gene. Time point indicated: blood at routine non-recurrence follow-up after resection. No cell sorting; template was whole RNA from tumor, lung tissue or PBMC. TCRdb redid the calling of the 5' RACE reads with MiXCR, one entry per CDR3 protein. Of just under 45,000 distinct CDR3 sequences listed, about 22% were seen once; the top ten hold approximately 7.2%. The sample consisted of PBMCs, taken at follow-up. V is TRBV7-2 and J is TRBJ2-1, with 8 bases matching TRBD2. This TCR was sampled from a female donor with early-stage non-small cell lung cancer. CDR3 residues: CASSLRTGRGVYNEQFF. The CDR3 DNA is TGTGCCAGCAGCTTACGGACTGGGCGGGGGGTTTACAATGAGCAGTTCTTC.